Below, one T cell receptor (beta chain) is given with its context. As yet, its antigen is unknown. This sample stems from a study of cytomegalovirus exposure and HLA in healthy donors. Study-level findings and limits: It has been reported that TCR beta sequences accurately predicted the HLA-A and HLA-B alleles of most subjects.

PCR employed 60 Vbeta and 13 Jbeta primers. Per the study methods: Roughly 76 million unique TCR beta chains, about 11 million of them shared, were counted by a later analysis. Measured with immunoSEQ multiplex PCR; TCRdb has only the in-frame clones, and not every one. D and trimming were read from the DNA, whereas the V and J calls and clone size are those reported in that table. The sample has more than 110,000 clones, about 71% seen once; the top ten hold roughly 2%. V lost 4 bases and J lost 9, with 23 bases in between. CDR3 length: 16 residues. The germline gives CDR1 SGHDT, CDR2 YYEEEE. The chain couples TRBV5-6 to TRBJ2-1; tentative D call: TRBD2 (6 bases). Specimen: PBMCs. The receptor comes from a woman in her sixties in good health and CMV-seropositive. This CDR3 is CASSPVGGKPLGEQFF. The CDR3 region has the DNA TGTGCCAGCAGCCCCGTCGGGGGTAAGCCCTTAGGTGAGCAGTTCTTC.